This T cell receptor (beta chain) was sequenced for a study of T cell changes during pregnancy in multiple sclerosis. V shed 4 bases, J shed 7 bases, and the junction held 4 bases outside the gene matches. Germline CDR1 is SNHLY and CDR2 is FYNNEI. The CDR3 contains 13 residues. Sequenced by immunoSEQ multiplex PCR; TCRdb stores in-frame clones only, minus some. Of about 94,000 clones in the sample, approximately 94% were seen once. This sample comprised peripheral blood, obtained in the third trimester of pregnancy. This TCR was recovered from a female donor with multiple sclerosis, enrolled in a pregnancy study. This chain uses TRBV2 with TRBJ2-5, with 9 bases that match TRBD1. The CDR3 DNA sequence: TGTGCCAGCAGTGGACAGGGGGTCGGGACCCAGTACTTC. This encodes CASSGQGVGTQYF. Combining the CDR3 with reference TRBV2 and TRBJ2-5 gives the whole variable domain EPEVTQTPSHQVTQMGQEVILRCVPISNHLYFYWYRQILGQKVEFLVSFYNNEISEKSEIFDDQFSVERPDGSNFTLKIRSTKLEDSAMYFCASSGQGVGTQYFGPGTRLLVL.